The source of this T cell receptor (beta chain) is a study of blood T cell repertoires in COVID-19. There are 19 residues in the CDR3. V lost 0 bases to trimming and J lost 3 bases; unmatched junction nucleotides: 16. Germline CDR1 WSHSY, CDR2 SAAADI. The data were produced by immunoSEQ multiplex PCR, yet TCRdb's version contains in-frame clones alone and is incomplete. The repertoire consists of about 51,000 clones, with approximately 86% occurring once and the leading ten covering roughly 1.3%. This clone was seen more than once but under ten times. The origin of this receptor is a man aged 60 to 75 with acute or convalescent COVID-19. J is TRBJ2-7 and V is TRBV10-2; 8 positions match TRBD2. What was sequenced was peripheral blood. CDR3: CASSESRLAGPLRYYEQYF. Written as DNA, the CDR3 is TGCGCCAGCAGTGAGTCCCGGCTAGCGGGTCCCTTACGATACTACGAGCAGTACTTC.